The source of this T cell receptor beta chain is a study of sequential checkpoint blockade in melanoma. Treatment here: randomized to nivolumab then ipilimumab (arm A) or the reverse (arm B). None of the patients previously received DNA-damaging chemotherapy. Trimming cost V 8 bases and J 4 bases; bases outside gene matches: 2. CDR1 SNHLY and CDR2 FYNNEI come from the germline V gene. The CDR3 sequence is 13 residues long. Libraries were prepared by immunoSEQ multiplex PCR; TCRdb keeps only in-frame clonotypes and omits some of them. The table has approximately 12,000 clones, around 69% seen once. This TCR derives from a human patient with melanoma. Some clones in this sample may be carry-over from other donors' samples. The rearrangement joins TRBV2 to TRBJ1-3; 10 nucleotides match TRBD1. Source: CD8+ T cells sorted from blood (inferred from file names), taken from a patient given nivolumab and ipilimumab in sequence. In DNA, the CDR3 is TGTGCCAGCGACAGGGGGCGAGGAAACACCATATATTTT. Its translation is CASDRGRGNTIYF.